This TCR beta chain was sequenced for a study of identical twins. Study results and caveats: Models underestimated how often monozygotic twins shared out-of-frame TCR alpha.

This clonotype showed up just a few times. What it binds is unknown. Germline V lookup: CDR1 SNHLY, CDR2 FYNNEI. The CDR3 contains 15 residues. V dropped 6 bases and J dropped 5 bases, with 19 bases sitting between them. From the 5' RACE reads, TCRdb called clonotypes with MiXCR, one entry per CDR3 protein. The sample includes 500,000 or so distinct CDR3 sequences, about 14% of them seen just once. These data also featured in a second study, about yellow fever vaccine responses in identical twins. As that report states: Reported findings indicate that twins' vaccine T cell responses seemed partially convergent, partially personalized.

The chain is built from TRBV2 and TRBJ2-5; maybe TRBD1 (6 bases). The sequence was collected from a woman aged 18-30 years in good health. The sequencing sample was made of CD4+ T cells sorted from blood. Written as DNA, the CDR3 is TGTGCCAGCAGGCCCCGGACAGAGATGCGGGAGACCCAGTACTTC. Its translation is CASRPRTEMRETQYF.